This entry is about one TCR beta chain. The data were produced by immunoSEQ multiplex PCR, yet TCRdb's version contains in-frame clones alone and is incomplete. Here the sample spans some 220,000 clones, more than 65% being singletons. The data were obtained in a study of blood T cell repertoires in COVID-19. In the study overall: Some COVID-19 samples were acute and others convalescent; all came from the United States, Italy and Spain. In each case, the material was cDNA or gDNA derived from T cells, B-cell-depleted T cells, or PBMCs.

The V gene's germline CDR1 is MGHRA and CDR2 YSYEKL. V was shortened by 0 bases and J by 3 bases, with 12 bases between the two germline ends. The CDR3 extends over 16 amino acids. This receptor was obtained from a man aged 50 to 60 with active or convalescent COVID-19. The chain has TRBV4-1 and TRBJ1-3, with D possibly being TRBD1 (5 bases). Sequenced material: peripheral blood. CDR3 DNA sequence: TGCGCCAGCAGCCAAGATGTGGGGGGAGGTGGAAACACCATATATTTT. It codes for CASSQDVGGGGNTIYF.